This TCR beta chain emerged from a study of T cell responses to AZD1222 COVID-19 vaccine. Findings of the study overall: Seropositive status at baseline applied to only a handful of AZD1222 recipients. Unmutated variant regions reportedly attract nearly half of all spike-specific TCRs. Dominant at 160-218 and 743-854, vaccine-associated CD4 TCRs also spanned spike. Spike-specific TCR breadth and depth rose after two AZD1222 doses.

About this clone itself: Its target is not known.

CDR3 length equals 15 residues. CDR1 and CDR2 from the germline V gene are SGHRS and YFSETQ. The ends lost 4 bases at V and 2 bases at J; junction bases unmatched: 7. Some clones are missing from TCRdb's copy, which holds only in-frame ones; the method was immunoSEQ multiplex PCR. The profile shows 93,000 or so clones, approximately 89% of them singletons. This specimen consisted of peripheral blood, obtained on day 0 of AZD1222 vaccination. The clonotype comes from an adult in good health. This chain joins TRBV5-1 and TRBJ2-7; 9 bases fit TRBD1. Here the CDR3 DNA reads TGCGCCAGCAGCCCGACAGGGGGAAACCCCTACGAGCAGTACTTC. Translated: CASSPTGGNPYEQYF.